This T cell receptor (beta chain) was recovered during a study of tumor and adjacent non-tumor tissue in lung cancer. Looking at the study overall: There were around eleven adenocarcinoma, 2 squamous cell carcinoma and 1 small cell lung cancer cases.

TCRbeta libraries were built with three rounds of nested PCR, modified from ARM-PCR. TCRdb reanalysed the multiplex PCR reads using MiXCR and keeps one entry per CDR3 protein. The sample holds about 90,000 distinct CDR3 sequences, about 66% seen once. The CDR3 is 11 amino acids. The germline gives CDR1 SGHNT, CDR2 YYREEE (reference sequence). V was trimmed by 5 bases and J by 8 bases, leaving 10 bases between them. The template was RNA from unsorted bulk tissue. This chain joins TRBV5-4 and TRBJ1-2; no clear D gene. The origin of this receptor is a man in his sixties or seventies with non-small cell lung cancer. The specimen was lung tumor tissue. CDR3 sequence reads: CASSYLEGYTF. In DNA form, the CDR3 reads TGTGCCAGCAGTTATTTAGAAGGCTACACCTTC.